This TCR beta chain originates from a study of shared clonotypes between healthy human individuals. This clone was observed a few times. Its specificity is unknown. TCRdb's table, derived via immunoSEQ multiplex PCR, lists solely in-frame clones and lacks some. This table has about 1.1 million clones, around 78% appearing once. Points from the study as a whole: Memory subsets generally showed lower estimated richness than naive subsets.

The V gene's germline CDR1 is MRHNA and CDR2 SNTAGT. The CDR3 is 10 amino acids. Trimming took 5 bases from V and 5 from J, leaving 1 base between them. The receptor was derived from a man aged 18 to 35 in good health. Some clones in this sample may be carry-over from other donors' samples. Input material: memory CD4+ T cells from PBMCs. Subset noted: CD45RA-negative fraction. This chain joins TRBV6-4 and TRBJ1-5; D is ambiguous. Here the CDR3 reads CASSHQPQHF. The CDR3 DNA is TGTGCCAGCAGTCATCAGCCCCAGCATTTT.